Sequencing of this T cell receptor beta chain was carried out in a study of control samples from healthy donors and cancer patients. CDR3 size: 15 residues. Trimming cost V 4 bases and J 6 bases, with 19 bases left between them. CDR1 SGHNT and CDR2 YYREEE come from the germline V gene (reference sequence). Using immunoSEQ multiplex PCR, the repertoire was profiled, and TCRdb retains in-frame clones only, with some absent. Of approximately 71,000 clones in the sample, under 90% were seen once. The sequenced sample consisted of PBMCs. This TCR was recovered from a man aged 55 to 70 with lung cancer. The chain is built from TRBV5-4 and TRBJ1-1; D unresolved. The CDR3 nucleotides read TGTGCCAGCAGCAACTTTCGGTTTTCGGTTGCTGAAGCTTTCTTT. This sequence encodes CASSNFRFSVAEAFF.